The following is a T cell receptor (beta chain) sequence with its context. This clonotype was found a few times. Its binding antigen is unknown. Base qualities are not at hand, and no much larger clone is one base apart. This sample was included in a study of response to subunit inactivated influenza vaccine (dated by TCRdb to the late 2010s). Some background on the complete study: To follow how T cells responded to a trivalent subunit inactivated influenza vaccine, the researchers relied on deep quantitative profiling of the T cell receptor repertoire. What the authors observed across the whole study: According to the authors, only a limited number of new T cells may be recruited by each seasonal influenza vaccination.

The protocol used for the library was RT-PCR. Sequencing was performed on an Illumina HiSeq 2500. In-frame beta chains were kept once TCRdb had trimmed the public reads at Q25 with fastp and called clones with MiXCR. Rows merge per CDR3 protein into single entries with the most common DNA and genes. This sample gives 710,000 or so distinct CDR3 sequences in total; 15% to 19% of them show up just once. The ten top clones hold around 10% of the sample. The cysteine opens and the phenylalanine closes a CDR3 of 16 amino acids. Here the CDR3 DNA is all that survives: 48 bases in frame from base 1. The germline V gene encodes CDR1 SGHKS and CDR2 YYEKEE (reference sequence). V is shortened by 0 bases, J by 4 bases, and the region joining them spans 14 bases.

The sequence joins TRBV5-5 to TRBJ1-3, with the D gene call left open. Source: PBMCs from blood, taken roughly 12 days after vaccination. The receptor's source is a man aged 50 to 59 who received an inactivated influenza vaccine. Donor details come from another sample of the same person, matched by shared clones. The DNA sequence follows: TGTGCCAGCAGCTTGGTGGGGTGGGGAGCCGGAAACACCATATATTTT. Its protein product is CASSLVGWGAGNTIYF.